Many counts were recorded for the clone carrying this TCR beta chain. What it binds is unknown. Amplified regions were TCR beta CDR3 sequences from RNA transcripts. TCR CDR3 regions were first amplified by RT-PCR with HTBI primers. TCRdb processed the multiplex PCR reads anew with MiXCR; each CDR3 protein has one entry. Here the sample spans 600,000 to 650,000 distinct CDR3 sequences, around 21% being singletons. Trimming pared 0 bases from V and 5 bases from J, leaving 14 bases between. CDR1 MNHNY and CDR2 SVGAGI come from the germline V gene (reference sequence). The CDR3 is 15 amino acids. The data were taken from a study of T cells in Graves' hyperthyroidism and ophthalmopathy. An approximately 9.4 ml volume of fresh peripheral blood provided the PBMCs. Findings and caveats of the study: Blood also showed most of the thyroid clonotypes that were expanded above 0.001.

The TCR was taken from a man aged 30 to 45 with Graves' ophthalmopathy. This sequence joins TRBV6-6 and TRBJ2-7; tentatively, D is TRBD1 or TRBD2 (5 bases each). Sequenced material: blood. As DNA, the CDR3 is TGTGCCAGCAGTTACTCACTCCGGGACGTAAACGAGCAGTACTTC. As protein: CASSYSLRDVNEQYF.